This TCR beta chain was captured by sequencing in a study of shared clonotypes between healthy human individuals. Overall study findings and caveats: For naive CD4 cells, approximately 5% of clonotypes were shared across a handful of donors.

Profiling relied on immunoSEQ multiplex PCR, and the TCRdb table lists in-frame clones only, not all of them. The table lists 700,000 or so clones, about two thirds of them singletons. CDR1 is SGHRS and CDR2 is YFSETQ in the germline V gene. CDR3 length: 13 amino acids. V was trimmed by 4 bases and J by 6 bases, leaving 14 bases between them. Note on this clone: The antigen is undetermined.

Source material: memory CD4+ T cells sorted from blood. Subset in this sample: CD45RA-negative fraction. This sequence originates from a woman aged 25 to 39 in good health. This chain joins TRBV5-1 and TRBJ2-7; D gene uncertain. DNA for the CDR3: TGCGCCAGCAGCCCGGGCCATCCCCCCGAGCAGTACTTC. Its translation: CASSPGHPPEQYF. The full variable domain, completed using reference TRBV5-1 and TRBJ2-7, is KAGVTQTPRYLIKTRGQQVTLSCSPISGHRSVSWYQQTPGQGLQFLFEYFSETQRNKGNFPGRFSGRQFSNSRSEMNVSTLELGDSALYLCASSPGHPPEQYFGPGTRLTVT.